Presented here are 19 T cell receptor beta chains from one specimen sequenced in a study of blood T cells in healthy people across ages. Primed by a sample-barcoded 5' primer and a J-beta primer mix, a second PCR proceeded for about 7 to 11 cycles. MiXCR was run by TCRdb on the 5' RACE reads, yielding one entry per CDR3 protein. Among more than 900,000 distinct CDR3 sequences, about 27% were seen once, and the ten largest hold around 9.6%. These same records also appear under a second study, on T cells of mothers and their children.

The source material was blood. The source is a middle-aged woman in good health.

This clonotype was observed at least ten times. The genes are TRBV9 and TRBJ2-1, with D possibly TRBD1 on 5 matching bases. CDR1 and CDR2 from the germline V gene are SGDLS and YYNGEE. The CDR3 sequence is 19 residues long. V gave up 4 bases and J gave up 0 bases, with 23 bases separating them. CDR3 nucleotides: TGTGCCAGCAGCCAACTCGGGCAGGGTCTGGGAAGCTCCTACAATGAGCAGTTCTTC. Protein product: CASSQLGQGLGSSYNEQFF.

This CDR3 reads CSARGWRNTEAFF. CDR3 coding DNA: TGCAGTGCTAGGGGGTGGAGGAACACTGAAGCTTTCTTT. The chain employs TRBV20-1 and TRBJ1-1, with D unclear. The CDR3 totals 13 residues. CDR1 and CDR2 (germline): DFQATT, SNEGSKA (reference sequence). Trimming shortened V by 3 bases and J by 1 base, and 9 bases separated the two germline ends.

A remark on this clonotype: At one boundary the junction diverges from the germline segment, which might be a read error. The CDR3 protein is CAGSPDSAYEQYF. The CDR3 DNA is TGTGCCGGCAGCCCCGACTCCGCCTACGAGCAGTACTTC. The gene calls are TRBV3-1 and TRBJ2-5, with no clear D. The J call is uncertain, as TRBJ2-7 better fits the DNA end. The CDR3 extends over 13 amino acids. CDR1 and CDR2 from the germline V gene are LGHDT and YNNKEL (reference sequence).

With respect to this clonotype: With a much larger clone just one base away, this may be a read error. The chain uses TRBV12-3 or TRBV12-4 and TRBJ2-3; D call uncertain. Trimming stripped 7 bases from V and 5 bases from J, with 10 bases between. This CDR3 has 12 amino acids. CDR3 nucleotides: TGTGCCAGCACCCCCAACGTAGATACGCAGTATTTT. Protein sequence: CASTPNVDTQYF.

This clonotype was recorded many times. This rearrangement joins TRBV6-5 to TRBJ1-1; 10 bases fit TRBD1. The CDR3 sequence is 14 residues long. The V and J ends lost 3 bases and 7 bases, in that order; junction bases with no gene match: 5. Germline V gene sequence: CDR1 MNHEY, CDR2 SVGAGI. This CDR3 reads CASSYRQGAVEAFF. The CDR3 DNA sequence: TGTGCCAGCAGTTATAGACAGGGGGCTGTTGAAGCTTTCTTT.

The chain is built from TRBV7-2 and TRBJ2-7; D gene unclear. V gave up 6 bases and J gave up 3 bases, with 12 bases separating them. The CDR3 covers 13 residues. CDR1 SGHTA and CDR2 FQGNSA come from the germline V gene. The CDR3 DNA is TGTGCCAGCAGAGTAGGCCATCTCTACGAGCAGTACTTC. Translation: CASRVGHLYEQYF.

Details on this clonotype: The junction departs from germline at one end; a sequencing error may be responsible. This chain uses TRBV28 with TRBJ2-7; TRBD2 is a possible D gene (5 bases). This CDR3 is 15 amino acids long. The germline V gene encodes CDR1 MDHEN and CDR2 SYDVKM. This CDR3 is CAGSLGVGVTYEQYF. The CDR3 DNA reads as TGTGCCGGCAGTCTGGGTGTCGGGGTTACCTACGAGCAGTACTTC. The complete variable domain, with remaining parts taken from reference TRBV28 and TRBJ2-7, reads DVKVTQSSRYLVKRTGEKVFLECVQDMDHENMFWYRQDPGLGLRLIYFSYDVKMKEKGDIPEGYSVSREKKERFSLILESASTNQTSMYLCAGSLGVGVTYEQYFGPGTRLTVT.

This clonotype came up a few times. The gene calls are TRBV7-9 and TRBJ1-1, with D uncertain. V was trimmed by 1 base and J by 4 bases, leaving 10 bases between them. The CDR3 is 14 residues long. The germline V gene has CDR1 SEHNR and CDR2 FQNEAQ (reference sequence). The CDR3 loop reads CASSLGWETTEAFF. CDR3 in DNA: TGTGCCAGCAGCTTAGGGTGGGAGACCACTGAAGCTTTCTTT.

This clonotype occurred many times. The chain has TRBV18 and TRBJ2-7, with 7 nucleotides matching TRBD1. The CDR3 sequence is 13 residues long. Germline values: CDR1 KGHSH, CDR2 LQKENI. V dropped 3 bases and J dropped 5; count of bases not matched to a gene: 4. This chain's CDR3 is CASSPDRLNEQYF. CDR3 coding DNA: TGTGCCAGCTCACCGGACAGGTTGAACGAGCAGTACTTC. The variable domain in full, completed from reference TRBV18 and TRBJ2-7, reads NAGVMQNPRHLVRRRGQEARLRCSPMKGHSHVYWYRQLPEEGLKFMVYLQKENIIDESGMPKERFSAEFPKEGPSILRIQQVVRGDSAAYFCASSPDRLNEQYFGPGTRLTVT.

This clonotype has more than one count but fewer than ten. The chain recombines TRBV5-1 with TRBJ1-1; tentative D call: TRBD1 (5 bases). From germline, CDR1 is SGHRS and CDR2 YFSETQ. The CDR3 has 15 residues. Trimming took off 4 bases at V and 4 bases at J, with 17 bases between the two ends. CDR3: CASSKPRGEGTEAFF. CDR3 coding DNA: TGCGCCAGCAGCAAACCTAGGGGCGAGGGCACTGAAGCTTTCTTT.

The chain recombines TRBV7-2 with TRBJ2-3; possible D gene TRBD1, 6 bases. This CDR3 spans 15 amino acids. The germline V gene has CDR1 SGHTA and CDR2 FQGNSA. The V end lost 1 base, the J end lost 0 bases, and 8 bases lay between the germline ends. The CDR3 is CASSLGDMSTDTQYF. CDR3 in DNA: TGTGCCAGCAGCTTAGGGGACATGAGCACAGATACGCAGTATTTT. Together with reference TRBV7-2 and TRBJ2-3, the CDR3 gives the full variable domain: GAGVSQSPSNKVTEKGKDVELRCDPISGHTALYWYRQSLGQGLEFLIYFQGNSAPDKSGLPSDRFSAERTGGSVSTLTIQRTQQEDSAVYLCASSLGDMSTDTQYFGPGTRLTVL.

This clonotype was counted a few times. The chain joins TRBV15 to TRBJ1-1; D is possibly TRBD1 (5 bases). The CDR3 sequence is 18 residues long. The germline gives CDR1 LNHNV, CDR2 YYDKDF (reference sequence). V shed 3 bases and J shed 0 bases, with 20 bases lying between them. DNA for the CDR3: TGTGCCACCAGCAGGCTGGGAGGGAATTGGGGGATGAACACTGAAGCTTTCTTT. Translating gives CATSRLGGNWGMNTEAFF.

The CDR3 is CASSKGGQGSNEQYF. CDR3 DNA sequence: TGTGCCAGCAGCAAAGGGGGACAGGGGAGCAATGAGCAGTACTTC. The V and J genes are TRBV7-3 and TRBJ2-4; 10 nucleotides match TRBD1. V was clipped by 5 bases and J by 13 bases; unmatched bases: 14. This CDR3 has 15 amino acids. Germline V gene data show CDR1 as SGHTA and CDR2 as FQGTGA.

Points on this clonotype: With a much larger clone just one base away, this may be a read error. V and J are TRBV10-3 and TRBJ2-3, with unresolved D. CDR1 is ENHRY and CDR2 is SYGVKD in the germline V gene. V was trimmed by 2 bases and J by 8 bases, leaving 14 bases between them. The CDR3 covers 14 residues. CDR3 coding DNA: TGTGCCATCAGTGAGGGCGCGGATCCAGGTACGCAGTATTTT. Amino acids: CAISEGADPGTQYF.

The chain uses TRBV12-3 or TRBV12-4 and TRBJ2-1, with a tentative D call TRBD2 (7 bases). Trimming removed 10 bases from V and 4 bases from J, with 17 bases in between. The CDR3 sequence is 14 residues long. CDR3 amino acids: CATRGGGAYNEQFF. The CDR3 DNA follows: TGTGCCACCCGAGGGGGGGGCGCGTACAATGAGCAGTTCTTC.

CDR3 in DNA: TGCAGTGCTAATAGCGGGGACCATTACGAGCAGTACTTC. Translated, it gives CSANSGDHYEQYF. This chain links TRBV20-1 with TRBJ2-7, with TRBD2 matching 8 bases. This CDR3 is built from 13 residues. The germline gives CDR1 DFQATT, CDR2 SNEGSKA (reference sequence). V trimming: 4 bases; J trimming: 4 bases; junction bases outside the gene matches: 6.

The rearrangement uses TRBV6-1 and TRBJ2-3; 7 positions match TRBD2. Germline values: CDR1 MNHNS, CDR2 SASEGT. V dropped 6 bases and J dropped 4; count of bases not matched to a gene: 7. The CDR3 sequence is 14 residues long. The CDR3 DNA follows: TGTGCCAGCAGGCGCGGGGGAAGTGCAGATACGCAGTATTTT. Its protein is CASRRGGSADTQYF.

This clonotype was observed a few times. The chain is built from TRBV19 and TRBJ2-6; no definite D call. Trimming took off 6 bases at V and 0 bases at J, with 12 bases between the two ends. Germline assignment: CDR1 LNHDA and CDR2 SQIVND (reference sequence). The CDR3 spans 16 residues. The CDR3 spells CASSVSTISGANVLTF. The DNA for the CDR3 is TGTGCCAGTAGCGTCAGTACCATCTCTGGGGCCAACGTCCTGACTTTC.

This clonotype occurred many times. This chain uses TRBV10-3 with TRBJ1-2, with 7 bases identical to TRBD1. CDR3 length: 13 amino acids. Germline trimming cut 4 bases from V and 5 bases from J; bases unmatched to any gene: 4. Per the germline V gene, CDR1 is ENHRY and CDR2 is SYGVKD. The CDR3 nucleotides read TGTGCCATCAGTGGCGGGACAGCGTATGGCTACACCTTC. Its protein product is CAISGGTAYGYTF.